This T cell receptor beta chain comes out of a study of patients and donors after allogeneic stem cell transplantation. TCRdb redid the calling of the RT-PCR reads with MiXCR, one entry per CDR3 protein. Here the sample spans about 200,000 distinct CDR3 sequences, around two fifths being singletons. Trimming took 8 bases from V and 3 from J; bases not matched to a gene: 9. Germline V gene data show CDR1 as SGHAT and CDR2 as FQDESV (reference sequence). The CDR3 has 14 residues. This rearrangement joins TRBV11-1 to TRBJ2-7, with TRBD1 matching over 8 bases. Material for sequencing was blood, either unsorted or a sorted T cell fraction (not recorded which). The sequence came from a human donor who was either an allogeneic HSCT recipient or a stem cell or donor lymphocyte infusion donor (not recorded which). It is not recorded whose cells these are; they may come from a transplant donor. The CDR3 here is CASGRGTGHYEQYF. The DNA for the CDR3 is TGTGCCAGCGGCCGTGGGACAGGACACTACGAGCAGTACTTC.